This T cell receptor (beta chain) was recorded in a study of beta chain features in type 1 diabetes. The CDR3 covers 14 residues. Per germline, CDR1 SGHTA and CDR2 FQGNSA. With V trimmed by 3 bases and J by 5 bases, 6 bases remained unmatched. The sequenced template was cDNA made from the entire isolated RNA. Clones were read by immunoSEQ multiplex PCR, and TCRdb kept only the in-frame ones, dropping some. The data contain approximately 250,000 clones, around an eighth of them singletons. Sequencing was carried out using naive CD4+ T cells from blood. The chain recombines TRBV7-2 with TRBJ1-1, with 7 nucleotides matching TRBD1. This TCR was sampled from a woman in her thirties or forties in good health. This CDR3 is CASSLTGLGTEAFF. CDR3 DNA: TGTGCCAGCAGCTTGACAGGGCTAGGAACTGAAGCTTTCTTT.